These 19 T cell receptor beta chains were sequenced from one sample in a study of OX40 agonist ivuxolimab in advanced cancers. Produced via immunoSEQ multiplex PCR; TCRdb's table is partial and in-frame only. This table holds 10,000 to 13,000 clones, around 79% found once. The source was CD4+ or CD8+ T cells sorted from blood, collected in a trial of the OX40 agonist ivuxolimab. The receptors come from an adult with an advanced solid tumor such as melanoma, head and neck, liver or kidney cancer.

This chain connects TRBV28 to TRBJ1-2, with D tentatively TRBD1 (6 bases). CDR3 length: 14 amino acids. Germline V gene data show CDR1 as MDHEN and CDR2 as SYDVKM. Trimming pared 2 bases from V and 4 bases from J, leaving 11 bases between. The CDR3 bases are TGTGCCAGCAGTTTAACCACAGGGAGCTATGGCTACACCTTC. It codes for CASSLTTGSYGYTF.

The J gene is TRBJ1-4, the V gene TRBV7-9; a weak D match, TRBD1 (5 bases). This CDR3 is 17 amino acids long. The V and J ends lost 5 bases and 0 bases respectively, with 16 bases between them. Germline CDR1 is SEHNR and CDR2 is FQNEAQ (reference sequence). CDR3 DNA: TGTGCCAGCAGCGATGTAGGGGCAGCAGCAACTAATGAAAAACTGTTTTTT. Its protein is CASSDVGAAATNEKLFF. The entire variable domain, with the rest obtained from reference TRBV7-9 and TRBJ1-4, is as follows: DTGVSQNPRHKITKRGQNVTFRCDPISEHNRLYWYRQTLGQGPEFLTYFQNEAQLEKSRLLSDRFSAERPKGSFSTLEIQRTEQGDSAMYLCASSDVGAAATNEKLFFGSGTQLSVL.

The count of this clone is one. The chain employs TRBV7-9 and TRBJ2-6, with 12 bases identical to TRBD2. This CDR3 is 18 amino acids long. The germline CDR1 and CDR2 sequences are SEHNR and FQNEAQ (reference sequence). J lost 0 bases, V lost 1 base, and 1 base had no gene match. The CDR3 here is CASSLETSGSSGANVLTF. The CDR3 region has the DNA TGTGCCAGCAGCTTAGAGACTAGCGGGAGCTCTGGGGCCAACGTCCTGACTTTC.

V gene TRBV28 combines with J gene TRBJ1-4; 7 bases line up with TRBD1. V shed 6 bases and J 4 bases; nucleotides not matched to a gene: 5. The CDR3 extends over 14 amino acids. Germline V gene lookup returns CDR1 MDHEN and CDR2 SYDVKM. In DNA, the CDR3 is TGTGCCAGCAGATTCTACAGGGGTAATGAAAAACTGTTTTTT. Protein product: CASRFYRGNEKLFF.

CDR3 region: CASSLSSGLQPQHF. The CDR3 bases are TGTGCCAGCAGTTTATCGTCCGGGCTTCAGCCCCAGCATTTT. The V gene is TRBV27, the J gene TRBJ1-5, with D uncertain. The ends were cut back, 0 bases at V and 6 bases at J, with 9 bases in the middle. This CDR3 contains 14 residues. CDR1 and CDR2 (germline): MNHEY, SMNVEV (reference sequence).

The chain carries TRBV6-5 and TRBJ2-3; the D is unclear. The ends were cut back, 0 bases at V and 2 bases at J, with 6 bases in the middle. The CDR3 contains 14 residues. CDR1 and CDR2 from the germline V gene are MNHEY and SVGAGI. The CDR3 region is CASSYSDPTDTQYF. The CDR3 nucleotides read TGTGCCAGCAGTTACTCGGACCCCACAGATACGCAGTATTTT.

The rearrangement links TRBV29-1 to TRBJ2-2; TRBD2 agrees at 16 bases. This CDR3 contains 16 residues. V trimming: 4 bases; J trimming: 6 bases; junction bases outside the gene matches: 5. Germline CDR1 reads SQVTM; CDR2 reads ANQGSEA. The DNA of the CDR3 is TGCAGCGTTGCGGGGACTAGCGGGAGGGAAGCCGGGGAGCTGTTTTTT. Amino acids: CSVAGTSGREAGELFF.

This sequence joins TRBV27 and TRBJ2-7; D unclear. The CDR3 sequence is 15 residues long. Trimming removed 3 bases from V and 0 bases from J, with 12 bases in between. Germline values: CDR1 MNHEY, CDR2 SMNVEV (reference sequence). CDR3 region: CASSFSVPSSYEQYF. The CDR3 DNA reads TGTGCCAGCAGTTTTTCAGTCCCCAGCTCCTACGAGCAGTACTTC.

This rearrangement joins TRBV4-3 to TRBJ1-2; no definite D call. The V gene's germline CDR1 is LGHNA and CDR2 YSLEER. Trimming left V 4 bases short and J 4 bases short, with 16 bases between. CDR3 size: 15 residues. The CDR3 DNA sequence: TGCGCCAGCAGCCCCGCCCTAGCCTCTCGCTATGGCTACACCTTC. Protein product: CASSPALASRYGYTF.

The chain links TRBV7-3 to TRBJ2-3; 8 positions agree with TRBD1. The germline gives CDR1 SGHTA, CDR2 FQGTGA. The CDR3 covers 14 residues. Trimming cost V 5 bases and J 6 bases; bases outside gene matches: 7. The CDR3: CASSPMDREDTQYF. The CDR3 nucleotides are TGTGCCAGCAGCCCCATGGACAGGGAGGATACGCAGTATTTT.

The table lists this clone with a count of one. The gene calls are TRBV4-2 and TRBJ2-2; 11 bases are shared with TRBD1. With V trimmed by 3 bases and J by 1 base, 7 bases remained unmatched. CDR1 and CDR2 from the germline V gene are LGHNA and YNFKEQ. The CDR3 contains 18 residues. CDR3 nucleotides: TGTGCCAGCAGCCAGAGGACAGGGGGCTTGTTGAACACCGGGGAGCTGTTTTTT. Residues: CASSQRTGGLLNTGELFF.

In nucleotides, the CDR3 is TGCGCCAGCAGCCTGGCGGGACTGAACACCGGGGAGCTGTTTTTT. It is translated as CASSLAGLNTGELFF. The chain carries TRBV5-1 and TRBJ2-2, with a tentative D call TRBD2 (6 bases). This CDR3 contains 15 residues. Germline CDR1 SGHRS, CDR2 YFSETQ. Trimming stripped 4 bases from V and 1 base from J, with 11 bases between.

V and J are TRBV11-2 and TRBJ1-3; no definite D call. Germline values: CDR1 SGHAT, CDR2 FQNNGV. Trimming took off 2 bases at V and 0 bases at J, with 8 bases between the two ends. This CDR3 has 15 amino acids. This CDR3 reads CASSLITDSGNTIYF. The CDR3 region has the DNA TGTGCCAGCAGCTTAATTACGGACTCTGGAAACACCATATATTTT.

The chain recombines TRBV5-6 with TRBJ1-1; D is undetermined. The CDR3 sequence is 12 residues long. Germline loops: CDR1 SGHDT, CDR2 YYEEEE. Deletions cut 2 bases from V and 10 bases from J, with 12 bases between. The CDR3 is CASSLGGLVAFF. The CDR3 nucleotides read TGTGCCAGCAGCTTAGGCGGGTTGGTAGCTTTCTTT. The whole variable domain, remainder taken from reference TRBV5-6 and TRBJ1-1, is DAGVTQSPTHLIKTRGQQVTLRCSPKSGHDTVSWYQQALGQGPQFIFQYYEEEERQRGNFPDRFSGHQFPNYSSELNVNALLLGDSALYLCASSLGGLVAFFGQGTRLTVV.

The chain combines TRBV7-2 with TRBJ2-7, with no clear D. The CDR3 spans 14 residues. Trimming shortened V by 5 bases and J by 2 bases, and 13 bases separated the two germline ends. Germline V CDR1 and CDR2: SGHTA, FQGNSA. The CDR3 reads CASSLEPPTYEQYF. The CDR3 DNA reads TGTGCCAGCAGCCTAGAGCCCCCCACCTACGAGCAGTACTTC.

CDR3 in amino acids: CASSELVTGSTYEQYF. The CDR3 DNA reads as TGTGCCAGCAGTGAGCTTGTGACAGGGAGTACCTACGAGCAGTACTTC. The rearrangement joins TRBV6-1 to TRBJ2-7; TRBD1 agrees at 7 bases. The germline CDR1 and CDR2 sequences are MNHNS and SASEGT. The CDR3 is 16 amino acids. J gave up 2 bases and V 3 bases, and 10 bases lay outside the gene matches.

The J gene is TRBJ1-6, the V gene TRBV21-1. TRBV21-1 is assigned pseudogene status. The CDR3 consists of 17 residues. Here the CDR3 reads CASSKGRGRAPNSPLHF. The CDR3 DNA sequence: TGTGCCAGCAGCAAAGGTCGGGGCAGGGCCCCTAATTCACCCCTCCACTTT.

This rearrangement joins TRBV28 to TRBJ2-7; 10 nucleotides match TRBD1. Germline V gene lookup returns CDR1 MDHEN and CDR2 SYDVKM. CDR3 length: 14 amino acids. V lost 4 bases, J lost 2 bases, and 2 bases stayed unmatched. Here the CDR3 reads CASSYGQGAYEQYF. DNA for the CDR3: TGTGCCAGCAGTTACGGACAGGGGGCCTACGAGCAGTACTTC.

The chain employs TRBV27 and TRBJ2-5; 12 bases align to TRBD2. CDR3 length: 16 amino acids. The germline gives CDR1 MNHEY, CDR2 SMNVEV (reference sequence). The J segment lost 1 base and the V segment lost 6 bases, leaving 6 bases of the junction unmatched. CDR3 sequence: CASRPLAGGIQETQYF. The CDR3 coding sequence is TGTGCCAGCAGACCCCTAGCGGGAGGGATCCAAGAGACCCAGTACTTC.